These 6 T cell receptor beta chains were all obtained from the same sample, sequenced in a study of blood T cell repertoires in COVID-19. Libraries were prepared by immunoSEQ multiplex PCR; TCRdb keeps only in-frame clonotypes and omits some of them. Of roughly 60,000 clones in the sample, 80% to 95% were seen once. The material sequenced was peripheral blood. The receptors were sampled from an elderly woman with active COVID-19.

V gene TRBV6-5 combines with J gene TRBJ1-1; 8 bases line up with TRBD1. This CDR3 comprises 13 residues. V shed 6 bases, J shed 4 bases, and the junction held 4 bases outside the gene matches. Germline V gene sequence: CDR1 MNHEY, CDR2 SVGAGI. This CDR3 reads CASSLQGGTEAFF. CDR3 DNA: TGTGCCAGCAGCTTACAGGGGGGCACTGAAGCTTTCTTT.

This rearrangement joins TRBV9 to TRBJ2-1, with a tentative D call TRBD2 (6 bases). This CDR3 has 16 amino acids. Germline V gene lookup returns CDR1 SGDLS and CDR2 YYNGEE. The V end lost 0 bases, the J end lost 8 bases, and 18 bases lay between the germline ends. CDR3 in DNA: TGTGCCAGCAGCGTAGCCCACCCCGGAGGGTCCGATGAGCAGTTCTTC. Its protein is CASSVAHPGGSDEQFF.

CDR3 amino acids: CASSLWDRDGYTF. The CDR3 coding sequence is TGTGCCAGCAGTTTATGGGACAGGGATGGCTACACCTTC. The chain is built from TRBV28 and TRBJ1-2, with 8 bases fitting TRBD1. The CDR3 contains 13 residues. Germline CDR1 and CDR2: MDHEN and SYDVKM. J gave up 6 bases and V 0 bases, and 0 bases lay outside the gene matches.

The rearrangement joins TRBV5-6 to TRBJ2-1; the match to TRBD2 covers 10 bases. The germline gives CDR1 SGHDT, CDR2 YYEEEE. The CDR3 runs 14 residues. V lost 4 bases, J lost 6 bases, and 4 bases stayed unmatched. This CDR3 is CASSLAGVGNEQFF. The CDR3 DNA reads TGTGCCAGCAGCCTAGCGGGAGTGGGCAATGAGCAGTTCTTC.

V gene TRBV18 combines with J gene TRBJ2-3; 11 bases line up with TRBD2. Germline values: CDR1 KGHSH, CDR2 LQKENI. The CDR3 covers 15 residues. J lost 6 bases, V lost 0 bases, and 2 bases had no gene match. CDR3 DNA: TGTGCCAGCTCACCACCGGCTAGCGGGAGGGATACGCAGTATTTT. Translation gives CASSPPASGRDTQYF. The variable domain in full, completed from reference TRBV18 and TRBJ2-3, reads NAGVMQNPRHLVRRRGQEARLRCSPMKGHSHVYWYRQLPEEGLKFMVYLQKENIIDESGMPKERFSAEFPKEGPSILRIQQVVRGDSAAYFCASSPPASGRDTQYFGPGTRLTVL.

The rearrangement joins TRBV19 to TRBJ1-4; D is undetermined. From germline, CDR1 is LNHDA and CDR2 SQIVND (reference sequence). V lost 4 bases, J lost 0 bases, and 12 bases lay in between. The CDR3 loop spans 16 amino acids. CDR3 DNA: TGTGCCAGTAGTAAGACGACACCCACAACTAATGAAAAACTGTTTTTT. It codes for CASSKTTPTTNEKLFF.